A selection of T cell receptor beta chains follows, all from one sample in a study of blood T cell repertoires in COVID-19. Only in-frame clones appear in the TCRdb table, and some are missing; sequencing was by immunoSEQ multiplex PCR. The sample contains about 120,000 clones, 87% of which appear only once. The sequencing input was peripheral blood. These receptors came from a woman aged 70-85 years with acute or convalescent COVID-19. CDR3s include the opening cysteine and the closing phenylalanine or tryptophan. D genes are given only for firm matches. Where a row states a size, it is once, few, many or the class of an expanded clone; other rows omit it.

size,V,J,D,DNA,CDR3
-,TRBV14,TRBJ2-5,-,TGTGCCAGCAGCCAAGCTACCGCGGGGGAGACCCAGTACTTC,CASSQATAGETQYF
once,TRBV2,TRBJ1-2,-,TGTGCCAGCAGTGAAGCGCTTGGAGGGGCGGAGGGCTACACCTTC,CASSEALGGAEGYTF
-,TRBV5-8,TRBJ2-5,-,TGTGCCAGCAGCTACCAGGGACTCGTTCAAGAGACCCAGTACTTC,CASSYQGLVQETQYF
-,TRBV19,TRBJ1-2,TRBD1,TGTGCCAGTAGTTTGCGGGACAGGGGTTTTGTCTACACCTTC,CASSLRDRGFVYTF
-,TRBV11-2,TRBJ2-1,TRBD1,TGTGCCAGCAGCACCTCCGGGACAGGGGGCCATGAGCAGTTCTTC,CASSTSGTGGHEQFF
-,TRBV3-1/TRBV3-2,TRBJ2-1,TRBD2,TGTGCCAGCAGCCAAGATTGGGCGGGGGGGCCCTACAATGAGCAGTTCTTC,CASSQDWAGGPYNEQFF
-,TRBV7-9,TRBJ2-1,TRBD2,TGTGCCAGCAGCTTAATTAGCGGGGGGGCAACTGAGCAGTTCTTC,CASSLISGGATEQFF
-,TRBV6-5,TRBJ1-1,-,TGTGCCAGTTCACAGGGCTCGGTCACTGAAGCTTTCTTT,CASSQGSVTEAFF
-,TRBV9,TRBJ2-1,-,TGTGCCAGCAGCTCAAAATTTAGCGGCGTCTACAATGAGCAGTTCTTC,CASSSKFSGVYNEQFF
-,TRBV7-3,TRBJ1-2,-,TGTGCCAGCAGCTTAACGGGGGGGCTCTATGGCTACACCTTC,CASSLTGGLYGYTF
-,TRBV28,TRBJ2-1,TRBD2,TGTGCCAGCAGGCTGACTAGCGGGGGGGCTGGTGAGCAGTTCTTC,CASRLTSGGAGEQFF
-,TRBV24-1,TRBJ2-3,TRBD2,TGTGCCACCAGTGACTCCGTTAGCGGGGGGGCAACAGATACGCAGTATTTT,CATSDSVSGGATDTQYF
-,TRBV14,TRBJ2-5,-,TGTGCCAGCAGCCCCCGGTGGGGGGGCGAGACCCAGTACTTC,CASSPRWGGETQYF
-,TRBV12-3/TRBV12-4,TRBJ2-2,-,TGTGCCAGCATCCAGGGAGGCACCGGGGAGCTGTTTTTT,CASIQGGTGELFF
-,TRBV7-9,TRBJ1-4,TRBD1,TGTGCCAGCAGCCAGGCCGGGACAGGGGAAAAACTGTTTTTT,CASSQAGTGEKLFF
-,TRBV15,TRBJ1-1,TRBD1,TGTGCCACCAGCAGACCTCCGGGACAGGGGGGCCACACTGAAGCTTTCTTT,CATSRPPGQGGHTEAFF
few,TRBV13,TRBJ1-1,-,TGTGCCAGCAGCTTAGGATGGACAAGCCCCTTTGCTTTCTTT,CASSLGWTSPFAFF
-,TRBV10-3,TRBJ1-2,-,TGTGCCATCACGGGAGCAGGGAACTATGGCTACACCTTC,CAITGAGNYGYTF
-,TRBV9,TRBJ1-6,TRBD1,TGTGCCAGCAGGCGGACGGGACAGGCGAATTCACCCCTCCACTTT,CASRRTGQANSPLHF
-,TRBV15,TRBJ2-5,-,TGTGCCACCAGTCAGGGCCCGGAGACCCAGTACTTC,CATSQGPETQYF
-,TRBV7-3,TRBJ2-5,TRBD2,TGTGCCAGCAGCTTCGGCGGGGGTAGTATGGAGACCCAGTACTTC,CASSFGGGSMETQYF
once,TRBV12-3/TRBV12-4,TRBJ1-4,-,TGTGCCAGCAGTTTAGGGACAGTAGAAAAACTGTTTTTT,CASSLGTVEKLFF
-,TRBV18,TRBJ1-6,-,TGTGCCAGCTCGGAATGGACAGATTATAATTCACCCCTCCACTTT,CASSEWTDYNSPLHF
-,TRBV4-1,TRBJ2-2,TRBD1,TGCGCCAGCAGCCAAGGGGACAGGAACACCGGGGAGCTGTTTTTT,CASSQGDRNTGELFF
-,TRBV2,TRBJ1-5,-,TGTGCCAGCACCCCGGCGGAGGGTTCTTGGGGCAATCAGCCCCAGCATTTT,CASTPAEGSWGNQPQHF
-,TRBV30,TRBJ1-2,-,TGTGCCTGGAGAAGGGGAAGTAACTATGGCTACACCTTC,CAWRRGSNYGYTF
-,TRBV28,TRBJ1-4,TRBD1,TGTGCCAGCAGGCAACAGGGGGCGGGTAATGAAAAACTGTTTTTT,CASRQQGAGNEKLFF
once,TRBV29-1,TRBJ1-1,TRBD1,TGCAGCGCAACCCGGGACAGCTACTTAGTAAGCACTGAAGCTTTCTTT,CSATRDSYLVSTEAFF
-,TRBV28,TRBJ1-2,-,TGTGCCAGCAGTTTGAGGGGACAAAGTTCTAACTATGGCTACACCTTC,CASSLRGQSSNYGYTF
-,TRBV28,TRBJ1-6,-,TGTGCCAGCTTACCACAGGAGGGCTCACCCCTCCACTTT,CASLPQEGSPLHF
-,TRBV5-4,TRBJ1-4,TRBD1,TGTGCCAGCAGCCCAACAGGGGCAAAAGTAGAAAAACTGTTTTTT,CASSPTGAKVEKLFF
-,TRBV20-1,TRBJ1-4,-,TGCAGTGCTAGAGTAGCGGAGGACCTGTTTTTT,CSARVAEDLFF
-,TRBV7-2,TRBJ1-5,-,TGTGCCAGCAGCTTAGCCAGGCAGAATCAGCCCCAGCATTTT,CASSLARQNQPQHF
-,TRBV5-4,TRBJ2-3,-,TGTGCCAGCAGCAGATCCTGGGACTCCACCGAGTTT,CASSRSWDSTEF
-,TRBV6-6,TRBJ1-5,-,TGTGCCAGCGGGAGTAATCAGCCCCAGCATTTT,CASGSNQPQHF
-,TRBV6-2/TRBV6-3,TRBJ1-2,TRBD1,TGTGCCAGCAGTCCCCGGGACAGCCTTAAAGGCTATGGCTACACCTTC,CASSPRDSLKGYGYTF
few,TRBV27,TRBJ1-1,TRBD1,TGTGCCAGCAGTCCCCAACAGGGGGCGCCCACTGAAGCTTTCTTT,CASSPQQGAPTEAFF
few,TRBV7-9,TRBJ1-1,-,TGTGCCAGCAGCCCACAACAGAACACTGAAGCTTTCTTT,CASSPQQNTEAFF
few,TRBV6-1,TRBJ1-1,-,TGTGCCAGCAGTGAATGGTCTAGGAACACTGAAGCTTTCTTT,CASSEWSRNTEAFF
-,TRBV7-2,TRBJ1-1,-,TGTGCCAGCAGCCGATGGACAGTGACTGAAGCTTTCTTT,CASSRWTVTEAFF
-,TRBV9,TRBJ1-5,-,TGTGCCAGCAGCGCTGGACAGACAGATCAGCCCCAGCATTTT,CASSAGQTDQPQHF
-,TRBV28,TRBJ1-3,TRBD1,TGTGCCAGCAGTTTAGCGGGACAGGGGGACTTCTCTGGAAACACCATATATTTT,CASSLAGQGDFSGNTIYF
-,TRBV6-1,TRBJ2-3,-,TGTGCCAGCAGTGTCACCCTGAGACAGCGCACAGATACGCAGTATTTT,CASSVTLRQRTDTQYF
-,TRBV24-1,TRBJ2-7,-,TGTGCCACCAGTGATTTGCGGGGGGAACAGGGAGTTAACTACGAGCAGTACTTC,CATSDLRGEQGVNYEQYF
-,TRBV20-1,TRBJ1-1,-,TGCAGTGCTAGTAAAGAAGGGGTAGGCACTGAAGCTTTCTTT,CSASKEGVGTEAFF
-,TRBV3-1/TRBV3-2,TRBJ2-5,TRBD1,TGTGCCAGCAGCCAATTAGACAGGGGAGAGACCCAGTACTTC,CASSQLDRGETQYF
-,TRBV18,TRBJ1-2,TRBD1,TGTGCCAGCTCACCATCCGGACAGGGCCTAACCCCCTATGGCTACACCTTC,CASSPSGQGLTPYGYTF
-,TRBV11-2,TRBJ2-2,-,TGTGCCAGCAGCTACTCACAGGGGGAGGGCACCGGGGAGCTGTTTTTT,CASSYSQGEGTGELFF
-,TRBV7-9,TRBJ1-2,-,TGTGCCAGCAGCTTGAGAAGAGGCTACACCTTC,CASSLRRGYTF
-,TRBV19,TRBJ2-5,TRBD1,TGTGCCAGTAGTATGGGGACAGGGGGTCAAGAGACCCAGTACTTC,CASSMGTGGQETQYF
-,TRBV11-3,TRBJ2-7,-,TGTGCCAGCAGCTCAACCGGGACACCTTCCTACGAGCAGTACTTC,CASSSTGTPSYEQYF
-,TRBV12-5,TRBJ1-4,-,TGTGCTAGTGCGAGATTTGAAAAACTGTTTTTT,CASARFEKLFF
-,TRBV19,TRBJ1-5,TRBD1,TGTGCCACCACAGGGGGCAATCAGCCCCAGCATTTT,CATTGGNQPQHF